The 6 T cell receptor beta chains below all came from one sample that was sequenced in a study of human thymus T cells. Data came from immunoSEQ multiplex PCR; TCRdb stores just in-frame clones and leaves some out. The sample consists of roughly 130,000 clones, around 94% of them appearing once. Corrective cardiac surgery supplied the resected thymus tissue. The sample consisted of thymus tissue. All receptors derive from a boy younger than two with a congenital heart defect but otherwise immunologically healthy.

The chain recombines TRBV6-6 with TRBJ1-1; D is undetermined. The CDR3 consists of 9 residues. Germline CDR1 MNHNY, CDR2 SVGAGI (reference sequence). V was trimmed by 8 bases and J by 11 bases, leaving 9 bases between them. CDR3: CASGVRAFF. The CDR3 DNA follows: TGTGCCAGCGGAGTGAGGGCTTTCTTT.

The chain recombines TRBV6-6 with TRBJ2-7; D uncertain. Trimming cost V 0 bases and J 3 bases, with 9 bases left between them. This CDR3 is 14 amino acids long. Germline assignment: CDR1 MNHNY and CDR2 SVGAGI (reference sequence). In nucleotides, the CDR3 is TGTGCCAGCAGTTACTCGGGCAGTCTCTACGAGCAGTACTTC. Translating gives CASSYSGSLYEQYF.

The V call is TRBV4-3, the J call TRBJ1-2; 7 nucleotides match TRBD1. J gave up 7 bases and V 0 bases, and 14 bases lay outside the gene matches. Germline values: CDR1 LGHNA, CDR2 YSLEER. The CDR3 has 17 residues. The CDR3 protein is CASSQDRAGGLQAGYTF. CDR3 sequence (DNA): TGCGCCAGCAGCCAAGATCGAGCAGGGGGGCTTCAGGCTGGCTACACCTTC.

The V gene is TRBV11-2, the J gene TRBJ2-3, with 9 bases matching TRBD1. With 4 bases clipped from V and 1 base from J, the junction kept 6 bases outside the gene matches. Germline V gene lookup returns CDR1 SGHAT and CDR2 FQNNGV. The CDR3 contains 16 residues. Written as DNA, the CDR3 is TGTGCCAGCAGCTCATCGACAGGGGGATGCACAGATACGCAGTATTTT. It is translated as CASSSSTGGCTDTQYF.

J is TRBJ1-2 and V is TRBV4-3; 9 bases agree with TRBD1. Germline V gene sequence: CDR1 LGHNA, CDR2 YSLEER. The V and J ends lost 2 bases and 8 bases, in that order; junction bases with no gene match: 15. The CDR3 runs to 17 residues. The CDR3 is CASSQYGTGPTGGGYTF. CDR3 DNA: TGCGCCAGCAGCCAATACGGGACAGGGCCCACCGGGGGGGGCTACACCTTC.

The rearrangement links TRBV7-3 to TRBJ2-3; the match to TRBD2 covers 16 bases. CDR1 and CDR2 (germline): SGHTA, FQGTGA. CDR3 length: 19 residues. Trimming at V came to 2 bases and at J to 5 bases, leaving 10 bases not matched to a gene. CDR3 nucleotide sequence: TGTGCCAGCAGCTTAGGCCCACCGGGACTAGCGGGGGGGGGAGATACGCAGTATTTT. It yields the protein CASSLGPPGLAGGGDTQYF.